This T cell receptor beta chain is from a study of blood T cell repertoires in COVID-19. Study information: Samples of COVID-19 (acute and convalescent) were obtained from the United States, Italy and Spain. Sources were T cells, B-cell-depleted T cells, or PBMCs; the material itself was cDNA or gDNA.

Authors' methods: Estimated nucleated cell counts came from reference gene primer amplification. The repertoire was sequenced with immunoSEQ multiplex PCR; TCRdb's copy has only in-frame clones and lacks some. Clone size and the V and J calls come from that table; the DNA yielded D and trimming. The sample holds 150,000 to 200,000 clones, about four fifths seen once. V shed 1 base, J shed 7 bases, and the junction held 15 bases outside the gene matches. The CDR3 is 17 amino acids. Germline CDR1 reads SEHNR; CDR2 reads FQNEAQ (reference sequence). Enrolment of Seattle patients took place during active infection, and they were followed longitudinally.

This TCR derives from a woman in her sixties with COVID-19, enrolled during active disease. This chain joins TRBV7-9 and TRBJ1-2, with TRBD1 matching 7 bases. Specimen: peripheral blood. CDR3 residues: CASSLEGGTVPLGGYTF. The CDR3 DNA is TGTGCCAGCAGCTTAGAGGGCGGGACAGTACCCCTGGGTGGCTACACCTTC.